This T cell receptor (beta chain) appears in the sequencing data of a study of blood T cell repertoires in COVID-19. In the study overall: Acute and convalescent COVID-19 specimens originated in the United States, Italy and Spain. Nucleic acid was either cDNA or gDNA, and it came from T cells, B-cell-depleted T cells, or PBMCs.

V lost 4 bases, J lost 6 bases, and 7 bases stayed unmatched. The length of the CDR3 is 14 residues. Germline values: CDR1 SGHKS, CDR2 YYEKEE (reference sequence). Assay used: immunoSEQ multiplex PCR; TCRdb lists only in-frame clones, some missing. The sample lists approximately 140,000 clones; more than 70% were seen once. The TCR comes from a man aged 35 to 55 with acute COVID-19. The chain employs TRBV5-5 and TRBJ2-7; 10 positions match TRBD1. The sequencing sample was made of PBMCs or T cells enriched from blood (not recorded which). Here the CDR3 reads CASSPRTGGGEQYF. The CDR3 region has the DNA TGTGCCAGCAGCCCGCGGACAGGGGGGGGCGAGCAGTACTTC.